This T cell receptor (beta chain) was found in a study of blood T cell repertoires in COVID-19. Study-wide context: Sources were T cells, B-cell-depleted T cells, or PBMCs; the material itself was cDNA or gDNA.

The germline V gene has CDR1 SQVTM and CDR2 ANQGSEA. The length of the CDR3 is 12 residues. V dropped 4 bases and J dropped 9 bases, with 13 bases sitting between them. Here immunoSEQ multiplex PCR was the method, and the copy in TCRdb shows in-frame clones only, minus some. Found here are about 140,000 clones, under 90% of them singletons; the top ten hold approximately 1.6%. In terms of age and location, participants ranged from roughly 18 to 100 years and lived in about two dozen US areas. Individuals in the exposed group had encountered a COVID-19 case within 2 weeks preceding study entry. The source is a woman younger than 35 who had been exposed to COVID-19. The V and J genes are TRBV29-1 and TRBJ1-5; D perhaps matches TRBD1 (6 bases). Sequenced: PBMCs or T cells enriched from blood (not recorded which). The CDR3, as DNA: TGCAGCGTTGGACAGGCGTCTGGGCCCCAGCATTTT. Encoded protein: CSVGQASGPQHF.